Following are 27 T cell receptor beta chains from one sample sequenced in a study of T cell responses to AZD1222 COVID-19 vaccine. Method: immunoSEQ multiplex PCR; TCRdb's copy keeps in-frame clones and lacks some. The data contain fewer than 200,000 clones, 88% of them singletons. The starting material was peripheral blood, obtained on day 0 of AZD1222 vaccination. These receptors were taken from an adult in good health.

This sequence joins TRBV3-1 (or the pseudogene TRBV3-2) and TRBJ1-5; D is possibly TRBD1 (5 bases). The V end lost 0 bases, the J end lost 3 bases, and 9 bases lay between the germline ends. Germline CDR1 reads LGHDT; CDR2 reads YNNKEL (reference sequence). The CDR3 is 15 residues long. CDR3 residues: CASSQDMGHNQPQHF. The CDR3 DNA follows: TGTGCCAGCAGCCAAGACATGGGGCACAATCAGCCCCAGCATTTT.

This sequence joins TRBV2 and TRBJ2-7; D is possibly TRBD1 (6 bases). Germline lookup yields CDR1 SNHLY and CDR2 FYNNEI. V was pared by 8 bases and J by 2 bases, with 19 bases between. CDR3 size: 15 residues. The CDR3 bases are TGTGCCAGCTCGCGCGGCTTTGGACAGACCTACGAGCAGTACTTC. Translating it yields CASSRGFGQTYEQYF. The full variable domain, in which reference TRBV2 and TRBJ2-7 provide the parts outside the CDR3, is EPEVTQTPSHQVTQMGQEVILRCVPISNHLYFYWYRQILGQKVEFLVSFYNNEISEKSEIFDDQFSVERPDGSNFTLKIRSTKLEDSAMYFCASSRGFGQTYEQYFGPGTRLTVT.

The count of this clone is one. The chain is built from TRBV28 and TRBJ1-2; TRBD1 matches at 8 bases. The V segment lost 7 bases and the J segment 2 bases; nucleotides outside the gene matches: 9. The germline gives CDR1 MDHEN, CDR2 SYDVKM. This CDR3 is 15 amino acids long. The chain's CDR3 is CASNGPGQANYGYTF. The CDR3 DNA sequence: TGTGCCAGCAACGGACCGGGACAGGCAAACTATGGCTACACCTTC.

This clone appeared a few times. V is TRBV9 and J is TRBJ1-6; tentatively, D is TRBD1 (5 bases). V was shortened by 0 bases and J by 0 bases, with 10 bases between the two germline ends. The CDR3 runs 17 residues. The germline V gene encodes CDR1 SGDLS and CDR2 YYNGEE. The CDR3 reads CASSVGGDGSYNSPLHF. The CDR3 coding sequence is TGTGCCAGCAGCGTAGGCGGGGACGGCTCCTATAATTCACCCCTCCACTTT.

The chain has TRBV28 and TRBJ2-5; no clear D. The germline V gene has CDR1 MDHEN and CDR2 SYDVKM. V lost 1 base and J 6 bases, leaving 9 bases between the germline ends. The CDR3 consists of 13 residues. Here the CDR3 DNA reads TGTGCCAGCAGTTTATCGAGCCGGAAGACCCAGTACTTC. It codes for CASSLSSRKTQYF. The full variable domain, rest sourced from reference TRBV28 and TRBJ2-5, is DVKVTQSSRYLVKRTGEKVFLECVQDMDHENMFWYRQDPGLGLRLIYFSYDVKMKEKGDIPEGYSVSREKKERFSLILESASTNQTSMYLCASSLSSRKTQYFGPGTRLLVL.

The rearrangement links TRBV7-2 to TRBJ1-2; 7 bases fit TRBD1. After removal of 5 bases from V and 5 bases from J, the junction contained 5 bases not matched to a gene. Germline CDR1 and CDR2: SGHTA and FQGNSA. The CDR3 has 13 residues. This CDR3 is CASSRQGGYGYTF. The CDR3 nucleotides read TGTGCCAGCAGCCGACAGGGAGGGTATGGCTACACCTTC.

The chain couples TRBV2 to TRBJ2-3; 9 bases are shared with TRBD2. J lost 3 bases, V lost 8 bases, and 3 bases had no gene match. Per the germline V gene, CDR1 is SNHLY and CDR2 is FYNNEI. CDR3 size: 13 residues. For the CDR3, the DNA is TGTGCCAGCGGCGGGGGGGCGACAGATACGCAGTATTTT. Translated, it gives CASGGGATDTQYF.

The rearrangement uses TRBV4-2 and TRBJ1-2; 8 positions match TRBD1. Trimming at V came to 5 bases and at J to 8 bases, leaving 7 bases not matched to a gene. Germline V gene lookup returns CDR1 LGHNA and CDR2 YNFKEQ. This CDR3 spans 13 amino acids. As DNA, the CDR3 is TGTGCCAGCAGCACTCACAGGGGGGACGGCTACACCTTC. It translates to CASSTHRGDGYTF.

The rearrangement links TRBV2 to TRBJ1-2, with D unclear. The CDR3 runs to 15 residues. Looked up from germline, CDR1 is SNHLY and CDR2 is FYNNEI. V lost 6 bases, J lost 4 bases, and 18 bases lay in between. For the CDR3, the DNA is TGTGCCAGCAGAATCAGCCGGGAGACTTTCTATGGCTACACCTTC. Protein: CASRISRETFYGYTF.

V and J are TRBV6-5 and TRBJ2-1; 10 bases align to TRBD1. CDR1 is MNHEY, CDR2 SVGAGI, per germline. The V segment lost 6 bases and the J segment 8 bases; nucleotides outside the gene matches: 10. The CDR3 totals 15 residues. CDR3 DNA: TGTGCCAGCAGCACCGACAGGGGGCGGGTCGATGAGCAGTTCTTC. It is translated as CASSTDRGRVDEQFF.

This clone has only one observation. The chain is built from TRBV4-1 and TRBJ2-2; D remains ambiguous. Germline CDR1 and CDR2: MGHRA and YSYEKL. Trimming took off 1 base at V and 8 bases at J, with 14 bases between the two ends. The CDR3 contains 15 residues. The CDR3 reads CASSQVPTVQGELFF. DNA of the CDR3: TGCGCCAGCAGCCAAGTACCCACAGTGCAGGGGGAGCTGTTTTTT.

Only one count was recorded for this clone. The DNA for the CDR3 is TGTGCCAGCAGCTTAACCCCCGTCACTGAAGCTTTCTTT. It codes for CASSLTPVTEAFF. The chain recombines TRBV7-3 with TRBJ1-1; D not resolved. The V gene's germline CDR1 is SGHTA and CDR2 FQGTGA. V was pared by 0 bases and J by 4 bases, with 6 bases between. The CDR3 is made up of 13 amino acids.

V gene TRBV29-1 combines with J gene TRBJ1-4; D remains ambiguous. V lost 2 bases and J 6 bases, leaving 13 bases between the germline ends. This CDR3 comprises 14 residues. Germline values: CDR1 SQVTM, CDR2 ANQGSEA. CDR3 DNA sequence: TGCAGCGTTGAATCTAGTGGGTTTGATGAAAAACTGTTTTTT. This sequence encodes CSVESSGFDEKLFF.

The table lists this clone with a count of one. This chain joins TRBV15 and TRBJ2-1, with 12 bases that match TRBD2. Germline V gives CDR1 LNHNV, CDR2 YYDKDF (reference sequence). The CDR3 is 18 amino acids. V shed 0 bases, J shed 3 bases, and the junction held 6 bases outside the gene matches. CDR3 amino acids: CATSREELLAGGYNEQFF. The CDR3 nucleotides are TGTGCCACCAGCAGAGAGGAACTACTAGCGGGGGGCTACAATGAGCAGTTCTTC.

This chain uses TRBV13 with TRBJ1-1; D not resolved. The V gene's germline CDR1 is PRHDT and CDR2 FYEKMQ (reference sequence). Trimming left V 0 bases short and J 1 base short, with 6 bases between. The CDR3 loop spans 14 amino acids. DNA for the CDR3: TGTGCCAGCAGCTTAGGGGGTGCGAACACTGAAGCTTTCTTT. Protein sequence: CASSLGGANTEAFF.

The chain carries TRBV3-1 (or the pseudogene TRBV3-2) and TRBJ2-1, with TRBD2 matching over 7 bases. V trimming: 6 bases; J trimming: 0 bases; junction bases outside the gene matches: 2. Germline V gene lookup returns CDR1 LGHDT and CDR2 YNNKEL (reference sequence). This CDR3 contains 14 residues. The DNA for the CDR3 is TGTGCCAGCAGTCTAGCGGCCTCCTACAATGAGCAGTTCTTC. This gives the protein CASSLAASYNEQFF.

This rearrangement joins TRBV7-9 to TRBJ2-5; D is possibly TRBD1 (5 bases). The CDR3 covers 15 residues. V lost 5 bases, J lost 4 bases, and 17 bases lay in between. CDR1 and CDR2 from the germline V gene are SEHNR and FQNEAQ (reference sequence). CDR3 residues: CASSVPLGRGETQYF. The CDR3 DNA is TGTGCCAGCAGCGTACCCTTGGGGCGCGGAGAGACCCAGTACTTC.

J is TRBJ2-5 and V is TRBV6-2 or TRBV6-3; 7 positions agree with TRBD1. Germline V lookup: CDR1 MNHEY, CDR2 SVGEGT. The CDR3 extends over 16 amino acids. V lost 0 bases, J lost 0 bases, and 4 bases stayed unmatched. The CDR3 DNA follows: TGTGCCAGCAGTTACTCGAGACAGGGATACCAAGAGACCCAGTACTTC. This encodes CASSYSRQGYQETQYF.

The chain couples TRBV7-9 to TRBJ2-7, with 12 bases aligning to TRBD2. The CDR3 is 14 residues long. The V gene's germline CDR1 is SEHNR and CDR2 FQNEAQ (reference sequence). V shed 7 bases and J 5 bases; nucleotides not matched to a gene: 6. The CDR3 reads CASILLAGGNEQYF. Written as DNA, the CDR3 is TGTGCCAGCATCCTACTAGCGGGGGGAAACGAGCAGTACTTC.

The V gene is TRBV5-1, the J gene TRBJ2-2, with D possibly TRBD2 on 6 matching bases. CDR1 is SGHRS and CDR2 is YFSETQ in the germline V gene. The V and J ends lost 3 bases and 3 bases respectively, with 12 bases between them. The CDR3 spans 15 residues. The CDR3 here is CASSSDAGYTGELFF. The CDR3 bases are TGCGCCAGCAGCTCTGACGCGGGGTACACCGGGGAGCTGTTTTTT.

The CDR3 sequence is CASSQAASGSNEQYF. The CDR3 DNA reads as TGCGCCAGCAGCCAAGCGGCTAGCGGGAGCAACGAGCAGTACTTC. This chain uses TRBV4-1 with TRBJ2-7; 10 nucleotides match TRBD2. The CDR3 has 15 amino acids. Germline V lookup: CDR1 MGHRA, CDR2 YSYEKL. Trimming removed 1 base from V and 5 bases from J; junction bases left unmatched: 5.

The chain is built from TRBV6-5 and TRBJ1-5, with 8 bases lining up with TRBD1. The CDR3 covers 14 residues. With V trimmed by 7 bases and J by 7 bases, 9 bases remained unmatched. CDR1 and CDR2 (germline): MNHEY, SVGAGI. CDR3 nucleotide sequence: TGTGCCAGCAACGATGCAGGGGGCGGGCAGCCCCAGCATTTT. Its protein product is CASNDAGGGQPQHF.

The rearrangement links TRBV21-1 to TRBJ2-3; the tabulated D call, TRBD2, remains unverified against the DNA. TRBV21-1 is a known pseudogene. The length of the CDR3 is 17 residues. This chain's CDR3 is CASSKSKGLENSDTQYF. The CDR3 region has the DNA TGTGCCAGCAGCAAATCGAAGGGACTAGAGAACTCAGATACGCAGTATTTT.

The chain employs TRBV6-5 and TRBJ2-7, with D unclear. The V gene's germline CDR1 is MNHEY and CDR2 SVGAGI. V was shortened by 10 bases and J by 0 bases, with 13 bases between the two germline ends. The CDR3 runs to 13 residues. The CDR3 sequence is CAIQDGNSYEQYF. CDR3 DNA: TGTGCCATCCAGGACGGAAACTCCTACGAGCAGTACTTC.

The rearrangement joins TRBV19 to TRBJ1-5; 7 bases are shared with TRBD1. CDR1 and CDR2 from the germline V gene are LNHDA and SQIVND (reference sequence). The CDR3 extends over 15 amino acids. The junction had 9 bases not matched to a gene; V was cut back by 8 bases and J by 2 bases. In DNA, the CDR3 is TGTGCCAGTGCCTACAGGGGAGGGGGCAATCAGCCCCAGCATTTT. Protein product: CASAYRGGGNQPQHF. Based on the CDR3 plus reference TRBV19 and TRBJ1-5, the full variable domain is DGGITQSPKYLFRKEGQNVTLSCEQNLNHDAMYWYRQDPGQGLRLIYYSQIVNDFQKGDIAEGYSVSREKKESFPLTVTSAQKNPTAFYLCASAYRGGGNQPQHFGDGTRLSIL.

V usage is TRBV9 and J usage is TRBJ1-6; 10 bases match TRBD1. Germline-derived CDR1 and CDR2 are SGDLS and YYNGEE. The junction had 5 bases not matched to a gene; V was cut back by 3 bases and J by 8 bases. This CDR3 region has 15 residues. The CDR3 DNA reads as TGTGCCAGCAGCGGGGACAGGGGACCGGATTCACCCCTCCACTTT. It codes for CASSGDRGPDSPLHF. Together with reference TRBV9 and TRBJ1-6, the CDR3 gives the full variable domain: DSGVTQTPKHLITATGQRVTLRCSPRSGDLSVYWYQQSLDQGLQFLIQYYNGEERAKGNILERFSAQQFPDLHSELNLSSLELGDSALYFCASSGDRGPDSPLHFGNGTRLTVT.

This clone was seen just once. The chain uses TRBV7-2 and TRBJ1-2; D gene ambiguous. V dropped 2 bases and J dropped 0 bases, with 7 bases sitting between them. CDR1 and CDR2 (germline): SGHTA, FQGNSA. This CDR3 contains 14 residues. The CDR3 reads CASSLWATNYGYTF. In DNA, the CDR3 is TGTGCCAGCAGCTTATGGGCCACTAACTATGGCTACACCTTC.